This T cell receptor (beta chain) appears in the sequencing data of a study of blood T cell repertoires in COVID-19. Looking at the study overall: Material from acute and convalescent COVID-19 was sourced from the United States, Italy and Spain. T cells, B-cell-depleted T cells, or PBMCs provided the cDNA or gDNA that served as material.

Per the original data handling: For nucleated cells, counts were estimated from reference gene primer amplification. Measured with immunoSEQ multiplex PCR; TCRdb has only the in-frame clones, and not every one. D and trimming were read from the DNA, whereas the V and J calls and clone size are those reported in that table. This sample yields roughly 21,000 clones, of which 75% to 90% are seen a single time; under 20% belongs to the top ten. Trimming removed 2 bases at V and 10 bases at J, with 14 bases between. Germline V gene sequence: CDR1 SNHLY, CDR2 FYNNEI. The CDR3 sequence is 13 residues long. The receptor was isolated from a man aged 65 to 85 with active COVID-19. Sequenced material: peripheral blood. The V gene is TRBV2, the J gene TRBJ1-1, with D tentatively TRBD1 (5 bases). CDR3 in amino acids: CASSERWQGGAFF. In DNA form, the CDR3 reads TGTGCCAGCAGTGAAAGGTGGCAGGGAGGAGCTTTCTTT.